These 28 T cell receptor beta chains share one sample of origin, sequenced in a study of blood T cell repertoires in COVID-19. Data came from immunoSEQ multiplex PCR; TCRdb stores just in-frame clones and leaves some out. The sample shows approximately 280,000 clones, 89% of them seen only once. Sequenced: PBMCs or T cells enriched from blood (not recorded which). Receptors were obtained from a woman aged 55-69 years who had recovered from COVID-19.

CDR3 sequence (DNA): TGTGCCAGCAGCCCGGACAGGGAAGGCACCATATATTTT. It encodes CASSPDREGTIYF. The J gene is TRBJ1-3, the V gene TRBV7-8, with 8 bases fitting TRBD1. The CDR3 has 13 residues. Germline CDR1 and CDR2: SGHVS and FQNEAQ. V lost 5 bases and J lost 9; bases outside the gene matches: 6.

The chain is built from TRBV10-1 and TRBJ2-2; a weak D match, TRBD1 (6 bases). The CDR3 loop spans 14 amino acids. Trimming took 6 bases from V and 4 from J, leaving 12 bases between them. Germline loops: CDR1 WNHNN, CDR2 SYGVQD (reference sequence). In DNA form, the CDR3 reads TGCGCCAGCAGCGCCGGGACAATCACCGGGGAGCTGTTTTTT. It specifies CASSAGTITGELFF.

This clone was observed once. The chain carries TRBV5-1 and TRBJ2-5, with no clear D. The CDR3 has 16 amino acids. Germline V gives CDR1 SGHRS, CDR2 YFSETQ. The V gene lost 2 bases and the J gene lost 3 bases, with 17 bases spanning the gap. The CDR3 region has the DNA TGCGCCAGCAGCTTAGGCACAGCTCAATTTAAAGAGACCCAGTACTTC. Encoded protein: CASSLGTAQFKETQYF.

The chain employs TRBV7-3 and TRBJ1-1, with TRBD1 matching 9 bases. Germline values: CDR1 SGHTA, CDR2 FQGTGA. J gave up 5 bases and V 4 bases, and 2 bases lay outside the gene matches. This CDR3 spans 13 amino acids. CDR3: CASSSGQGTEAFF. As DNA, the CDR3 is TGTGCCAGCAGCTCAGGACAGGGGACTGAAGCTTTCTTT.

The chain combines TRBV29-1 with TRBJ1-1; D uncertain. The CDR3 has 10 amino acids. V was trimmed by 4 bases and J by 10 bases, leaving 10 bases between them. CDR1 and CDR2 from the germline V gene are SQVTM and ANQGSEA. CDR3 in DNA: TGCAGCGTTGCGTTAGAGGGAGCTTTCTTT. Encoded protein: CSVALEGAFF.

In this sample, this clone turned up once. The chain combines TRBV15 with TRBJ2-7; D unclear. The CDR3 is 12 residues long. Germline assignment: CDR1 LNHNV and CDR2 YYDKDF (reference sequence). V was trimmed by 0 bases and J by 5 bases, leaving 5 bases between them. CDR3 region: CATSRDGHEQYF. The CDR3 nucleotides read TGTGCCACCAGCAGAGATGGCCACGAGCAGTACTTC.

V is TRBV3-1 (or the pseudogene TRBV3-2) and J is TRBJ2-3; 9 nucleotides agree with TRBD2. Germline CDR1 is LGHDT and CDR2 is YNNKEL (reference sequence). The CDR3 loop spans 15 amino acids. V gave up 1 base and J gave up 4 bases; unmatched junction bases: 3. The CDR3 is CASSQVGLASDTQYF. CDR3 nucleotides: TGTGCCAGCAGCCAAGTGGGACTAGCTTCAGATACGCAGTATTTT.

Note on this clone: The junction differs from germline at one of its ends, possibly a read error. The rearrangement joins TRBV7-7 to TRBJ2-3; a possible D gene is TRBD2 (5 bases). This CDR3 spans 14 amino acids. Germline CDR1 SSHAT, CDR2 FNYEAQ (reference sequence). The CDR3 sequence is CASSLGLNTDTQYF. CDR3 nucleotide sequence: TGTGCTAGCAGCTTAGGACTTAACACAGATACGCAGTATTTT.

In DNA, the CDR3 is TGCGCCAGCAGCTTGGAGCTGCTGAACACTGAAGCTTTCTTT. This gives the protein CASSLELLNTEAFF. The V and J genes are TRBV5-1 and TRBJ1-1; D call uncertain. Germline lookup yields CDR1 SGHRS and CDR2 YFSETQ. There are 14 residues in the CDR3. The V and J ends lost 0 bases and 0 bases respectively, with 6 bases between them.

The V call is TRBV18, the J call TRBJ1-2, with 7 nucleotides matching TRBD1. The trim removed 3 bases at V and 6 bases at J, leaving 4 bases unmatched. The CDR3 is 13 amino acids. Germline V gene data show CDR1 as KGHSH and CDR2 as LQKENI. The CDR3, as DNA: TGTGCCAGCTCACCTACTACAGGGGATGGCTACACCTTC. As protein: CASSPTTGDGYTF.

This clone showed up just once. This chain connects TRBV27 to TRBJ2-7, with D maybe TRBD1 (5 bases). The CDR3 is 12 residues long. The germline V and J ends were trimmed by 2 bases and 5 bases, with 7 bases remaining between them. CDR1 is MNHEY, CDR2 SMNVEV, per germline (reference sequence). In DNA, the CDR3 is TGTGCCAGCAGTTTACAGGGAAACGAGCAGTACTTC. Amino acid sequence: CASSLQGNEQYF.

The chain links TRBV7-9 to TRBJ2-1, with 10 bases aligning to TRBD2. The V segment lost 5 bases and the J segment 7 bases; nucleotides outside the gene matches: 11. The CDR3 is made up of 16 amino acids. From germline, CDR1 is SEHNR and CDR2 FQNEAQ (reference sequence). The CDR3 DNA reads as TGTGCCAGCAGCCCTCACCCGCAGCGGGGGGGTAATGAGCAGTTCTTC. Translation: CASSPHPQRGGNEQFF.

The chain is built from TRBV7-2 and TRBJ1-5, with TRBD1 matching over 7 bases. Germline CDR1 SGHTA, CDR2 FQGNSA. The V segment lost 5 bases and the J segment 0 bases; nucleotides outside the gene matches: 4. The CDR3 runs 15 residues. CDR3 residues: CASSVDRASNQPQHF. The DNA for the CDR3 is TGTGCCAGCAGCGTCGACAGGGCTAGCAATCAGCCCCAGCATTTT.

The chain employs TRBV27 and TRBJ2-1; no clear D. The germline gives CDR1 MNHEY, CDR2 SMNVEV (reference sequence). Trimming cost V 4 bases and J 6 bases, with 13 bases left between them. The CDR3 spans 14 residues. The CDR3 nucleotides are TGTGCCAGCAGTTCCCTTCTACTATCCAATGAGCAGTTCTTC. Translation: CASSSLLLSNEQFF.

V and J are TRBV6-5 and TRBJ1-2; 7 nucleotides match TRBD1. This CDR3 comprises 12 residues. With V trimmed by 6 bases and J by 7 bases, 5 bases remained unmatched. The germline V gene has CDR1 MNHEY and CDR2 SVGAGI. The CDR3: CASRVDRAGYTF. The CDR3 nucleotides are TGTGCCAGCAGGGTTGACAGGGCTGGCTACACCTTC.

The rearrangement links TRBV5-1 to TRBJ2-1; 13 bases map to TRBD2. Germline V gene data show CDR1 as SGHRS and CDR2 as YFSETQ. CDR3 length: 15 amino acids. With 3 bases clipped from V and 9 bases from J, the junction kept 6 bases outside the gene matches. CDR3 protein: CASSWGTSGVGEQFF. The CDR3 DNA follows: TGCGCCAGCAGCTGGGGGACTAGCGGGGTGGGTGAGCAGTTCTTC. Drawing the rest from reference TRBV5-1 and TRBJ2-1, the complete variable domain is KAGVTQTPRYLIKTRGQQVTLSCSPISGHRSVSWYQQTPGQGLQFLFEYFSETQRNKGNFPGRFSGRQFSNSRSEMNVSTLELGDSALYLCASSWGTSGVGEQFFGPGTRLTVL.

This chain joins TRBV10-3 and TRBJ2-1, with D perhaps TRBD2 (5 bases). The CDR3 extends over 13 amino acids. V was trimmed by 9 bases and J by 2 bases, leaving 11 bases between them. The germline CDR1 and CDR2 sequences are ENHRY and SYGVKD. The CDR3: CAMAGGPYNEQFF. In DNA form, the CDR3 reads TGTGCCATGGCAGGCGGGCCCTACAATGAGCAGTTCTTC.

The chain links TRBV30 to TRBJ2-3; D might be TRBD2 (6 bases). Germline values: CDR1 GTSNPN, CDR2 SVGIG (reference sequence). The V end was cut by 1 base, the J end by 5 bases, with 19 bases between. There are 16 residues in the CDR3. The CDR3 region is CAWSEGLAPRRDTQYF. In DNA, the CDR3 is TGTGCCTGGAGTGAGGGCCTAGCGCCTAGGAGAGATACGCAGTATTTT.

The chain is built from TRBV28 and TRBJ1-2, with TRBD1 identical over 7 bases. The length of the CDR3 is 13 residues. V shed 5 bases and J 7 bases; nucleotides not matched to a gene: 7. The germline CDR1 and CDR2 sequences are MDHEN and SYDVKM. The DNA for the CDR3 is TGTGCCAGCAGTCCACAGGGGCAGGTTGGCTACACCTTC. Translation gives CASSPQGQVGYTF.

The gene calls are TRBV7-2 and TRBJ1-1; D may be TRBD1 (5 bases). The germline gives CDR1 SGHTA, CDR2 FQGNSA. V was shortened by 3 bases and J by 6 bases, with 11 bases between the two germline ends. The CDR3 contains 13 residues. The CDR3 spells CASSFSGKPEAFF. In DNA, the CDR3 is TGTGCCAGCAGCTTCTCAGGGAAACCTGAAGCTTTCTTT. The variable domain in full, completed from reference TRBV7-2 and TRBJ1-1, reads GAGVSQSPSNKVTEKGKDVELRCDPISGHTALYWYRQSLGQGLEFLIYFQGNSAPDKSGLPSDRFSAERTGGSVSTLTIQRTQQEDSAVYLCASSFSGKPEAFFGQGTRLTVV.

The chain links TRBV6-5 to TRBJ1-2; no clear D gene. The germline V gene has CDR1 MNHEY and CDR2 SVGAGI. This CDR3 is 14 amino acids long. Trimming shortened V by 0 bases and J by 8 bases, and 13 bases separated the two germline ends. Here the CDR3 reads CASSYSMDRGGYTF. The DNA for the CDR3 is TGTGCCAGCAGTTACTCGATGGACCGGGGAGGCTACACCTTC.

This chain joins TRBV23-1 and TRBJ2-7; TRBD2 might be the D (5 bases). TRBV23-1 is given ORF status, its function remaining uncertain. CDR3 length: 16 residues. V lost 7 bases to trimming and J lost 4 bases, with 23 bases between them. CDR3 amino acids: CASTDLDPARRYEQYF. CDR3 nucleotide sequence: TGCGCCAGCACTGATTTAGACCCCGCGCGGAGGTACGAGCAGTACTTC.

CDR3 in DNA: TGTGCCAGCAGTGCCCCCGGGGAGAAGTACCAGTACTTC. This encodes CASSAPGEKYQYF. The chain is built from TRBV28 and TRBJ2-7, with D possibly TRBD2 on 5 matching bases. The CDR3 loop spans 13 amino acids. V was clipped by 5 bases and J by 10 bases, with 18 bases between them. Germline CDR1 MDHEN, CDR2 SYDVKM.

The chain recombines TRBV10-1 with TRBJ2-3, with TRBD2 matching over 11 bases. Trimming took 4 bases from V and 6 from J; bases not matched to a gene: 3. The CDR3 contains 14 residues. CDR1 is WNHNN, CDR2 SYGVQD, per germline (reference sequence). CDR3 nucleotides: TGCGCCAGCAGTGTTGCTAGCGGGGGGGATACGCAGTATTTT. Translating it yields CASSVASGGDTQYF.

The chain is built from TRBV2 and TRBJ1-6; D gene uncertain. This CDR3 region has 15 residues. The germline CDR1 and CDR2 sequences are SNHLY and FYNNEI. Trimming removed 8 bases from V and 0 bases from J, with 11 bases in between. In DNA form, the CDR3 reads TGTGCCAGCTCTACTCCTAGCTCCTATAATTCACCCCTCCACTTT. It codes for CASSTPSSYNSPLHF.

This chain joins TRBV19 and TRBJ2-3, with 9 bases lining up with TRBD1. CDR1 is LNHDA, CDR2 SQIVND, per germline (reference sequence). The length of the CDR3 is 16 residues. V gave up 4 bases and J gave up 3 bases; unmatched junction bases: 8. CDR3 protein: CASSTETGGWTDTQYF. The CDR3 DNA reads TGTGCCAGTAGTACGGAGACAGGGGGATGGACAGATACGCAGTATTTT.

On this clone: At the DNA level, this CDR3 is encoded by other sequences in the same sample as well. The rearrangement uses TRBV7-2 and TRBJ2-1, with 7 bases lining up with TRBD2. V dropped 5 bases and J dropped 0; count of bases not matched to a gene: 4. Germline CDR1 and CDR2: SGHTA and FQGNSA. CDR3 size: 15 residues. In nucleotides, the CDR3 is TGTGCCAGCAGCCCCTGGACTAGCTCCTACAATGAGCAGTTCTTC. It translates to CASSPWTSSYNEQFF. Full variable domain (remainder filled in from reference TRBV7-2 and TRBJ2-1): GAGVSQSPSNKVTEKGKDVELRCDPISGHTALYWYRQSLGQGLEFLIYFQGNSAPDKSGLPSDRFSAERTGGSVSTLTIQRTQQEDSAVYLCASSPWTSSYNEQFFGPGTRLTVL.

The chain couples TRBV20-1 to TRBJ2-5; D gene ambiguous. V lost 3 bases, J lost 5 bases, and 13 bases lay in between. The CDR3 has 13 amino acids. Germline lookup yields CDR1 DFQATT and CDR2 SNEGSKA (reference sequence). The CDR3 reads CSASSNVGETQYF. CDR3 coding DNA: TGCAGTGCTAGTTCCAATGTCGGGGAGACCCAGTACTTC.